This T cell receptor (beta chain) was observed in a study of blood T cell repertoires in COVID-19. Study context: Material from acute and convalescent COVID-19 was sourced from the United States, Italy and Spain. Nucleic acid was either cDNA or gDNA, and it came from T cells, B-cell-depleted T cells, or PBMCs.

Per the study methods: By means of reference gene primer amplification, nucleated cell counts were estimated. Sequencing was performed with immunoSEQ multiplex PCR; in TCRdb, only in-frame clones are kept and a portion is missing. That table is the source of V, J and clone size, and D and trimming were worked out from the DNA. The table shows 200,000 to 250,000 clones, with around nine tenths occurring only once. Trimming took 3 bases from V and 4 from J, leaving 15 bases between them. The CDR3 sequence is 15 residues long. Germline V gene data show CDR1 as KGHSH and CDR2 as LQKENI. V usage is TRBV18 and J usage is TRBJ2-5; D might be TRBD2 (5 bases). The receptor was isolated from a woman aged 55-69 years with acute or convalescent COVID-19. The sequencing input was peripheral blood. The CDR3 region is CASSPSVGRGETQYF. In nucleotides, the CDR3 is TGTGCCAGCTCACCTTCTGTCGGCCGGGGAGAGACCCAGTACTTC.